This TCR beta chain was sequenced in a study of T cell repertoires in cytomegalovirus infection (dated by TCRdb to between 2019 and 2020). General notes on the study: Because public TCR beta signatures pointed to carriage of CMV infection together with the matching HLA type, the HLA type of each donor mattered for the analysis. Findings and caveats that apply to the study as a whole: The ex vivo response was dominated by HLA-C-restricted CMV-specific TCR beta clonotypes, which also provided the single most frequent clonotype in two of eight donors. In both this cohort and an independent roughly 330-donor cohort, the cumulative frequency of public TCR beta family members distinguished carriers of CMV infection plus the relevant HLA type.

Remarks on this clonotype: This receptor's antigen is unknown. The junction departs from germline at one end; a sequencing error may be responsible.

For sequencing, an Illumina HiSeq 1500 was employed. TCRdb reran the public reads through fastp at Q25 and MiXCR, keeping productive beta chains. Each record represents a unique CDR3 protein, reported with the most common genes and DNA among its rows. In all, the sample holds approximately 290,000 distinct CDR3 sequences, and about a quarter of those were seen once. The ten largest clones take up more than 11% of the sample. The CDR3 runs 13 residues from the cysteine to the phenylalanine. Only CDR3 DNA remains: 39 bases, in frame from the first base. According to the germline V gene (reference sequence), CDR1 reads SSHAT and CDR2 reads FNYEAQ.

The sample consisted of PBMCs. The chain links TRBV7-7 with TRBJ2-2; no D segment can be confidently identified. The source of this sequence is a human donor in good health (CMV status not recorded). Some clones in this sample may be carry-over from other donors' samples. At the DNA level, the sequence is TGTGCTAGCAGCTTAGGGCAGAACGGGGAGCTGTTTTTT. Its translation reads: CASSLGQNGELFF.